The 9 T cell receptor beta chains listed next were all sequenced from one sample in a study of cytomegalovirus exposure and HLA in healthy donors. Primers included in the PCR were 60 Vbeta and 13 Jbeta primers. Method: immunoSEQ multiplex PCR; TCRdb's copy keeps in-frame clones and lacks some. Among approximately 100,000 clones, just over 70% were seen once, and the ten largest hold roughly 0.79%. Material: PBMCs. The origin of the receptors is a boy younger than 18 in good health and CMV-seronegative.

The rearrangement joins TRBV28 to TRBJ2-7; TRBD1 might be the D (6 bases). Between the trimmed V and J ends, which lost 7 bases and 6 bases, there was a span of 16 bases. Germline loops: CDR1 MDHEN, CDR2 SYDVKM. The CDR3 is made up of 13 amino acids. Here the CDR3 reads CASNGQRPVEQYF. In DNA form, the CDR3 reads TGTGCCAGCAATGGACAGCGGCCTGTCGAGCAGTACTTC.

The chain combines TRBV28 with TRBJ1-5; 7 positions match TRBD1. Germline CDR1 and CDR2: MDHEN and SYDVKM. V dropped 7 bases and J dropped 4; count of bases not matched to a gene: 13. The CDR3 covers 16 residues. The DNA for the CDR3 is TGTGCCAGCACCGCCGCGGACAGGTTGCCTAATCAGCCCCAGCATTTT. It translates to CASTAADRLPNQPQHF.

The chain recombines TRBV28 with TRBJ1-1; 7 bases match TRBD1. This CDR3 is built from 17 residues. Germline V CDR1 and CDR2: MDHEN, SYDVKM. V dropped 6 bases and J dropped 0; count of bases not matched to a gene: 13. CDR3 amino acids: CASRKPPNRGVNTEAFF. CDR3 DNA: TGTGCCAGCAGAAAGCCCCCCAACAGGGGAGTGAACACTGAAGCTTTCTTT. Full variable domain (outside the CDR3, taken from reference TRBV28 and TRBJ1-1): DVKVTQSSRYLVKRTGEKVFLECVQDMDHENMFWYRQDPGLGLRLIYFSYDVKMKEKGDIPEGYSVSREKKERFSLILESASTNQTSMYLCASRKPPNRGVNTEAFFGQGTRLTVV.

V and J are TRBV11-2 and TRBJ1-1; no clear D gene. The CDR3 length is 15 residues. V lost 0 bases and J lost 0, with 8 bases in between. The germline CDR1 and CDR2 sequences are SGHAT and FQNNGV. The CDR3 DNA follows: TGTGCCAGCAGCTTAGATGCCGCTATGAACACTGAAGCTTTCTTT. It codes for CASSLDAAMNTEAFF.

CDR3: CASSLESGGIYEQYF. CDR3 coding DNA: TGCGCCAGCAGCTTGGAAAGCGGGGGTATCTACGAGCAGTACTTC. The chain has TRBV5-1 and TRBJ2-7; TRBD2 matches 8 bases. J lost 3 bases, V lost 0 bases, and 5 bases had no gene match. CDR3 length: 15 residues. The germline gives CDR1 SGHRS, CDR2 YFSETQ.

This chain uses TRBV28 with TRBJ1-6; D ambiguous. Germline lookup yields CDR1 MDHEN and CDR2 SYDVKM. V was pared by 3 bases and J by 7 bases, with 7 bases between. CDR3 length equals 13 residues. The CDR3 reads CASSFVGNSPLHF. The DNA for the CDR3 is TGTGCCAGCAGTTTCGTCGGGAATTCACCCCTCCACTTT.

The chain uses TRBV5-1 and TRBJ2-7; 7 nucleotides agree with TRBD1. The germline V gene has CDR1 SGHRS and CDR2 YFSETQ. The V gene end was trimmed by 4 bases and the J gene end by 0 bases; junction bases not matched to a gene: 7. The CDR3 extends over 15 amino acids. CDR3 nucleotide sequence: TGCGCCAGCAGCGGAAGACAGGGAATCTCCTACGAGCAGTACTTC. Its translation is CASSGRQGISYEQYF.

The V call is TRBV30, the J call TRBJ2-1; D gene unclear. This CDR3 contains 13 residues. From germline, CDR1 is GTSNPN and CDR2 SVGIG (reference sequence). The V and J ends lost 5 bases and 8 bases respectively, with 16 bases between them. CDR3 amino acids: CAWGPRVAHEQFF. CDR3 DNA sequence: TGTGCCTGGGGTCCCCGGGTCGCCCATGAGCAGTTCTTC.

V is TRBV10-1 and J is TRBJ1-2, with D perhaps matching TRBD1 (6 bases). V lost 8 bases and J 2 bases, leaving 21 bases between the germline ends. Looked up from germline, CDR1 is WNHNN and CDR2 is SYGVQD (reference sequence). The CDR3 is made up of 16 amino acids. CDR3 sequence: CASLAGERARNYGYTF. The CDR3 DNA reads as TGCGCCAGCCTCGCAGGGGAGAGGGCGAGGAACTATGGCTACACCTTC.